This entry lists 28 T cell receptor beta chains sequenced from one sample in a study of blood T cells in healthy people across ages. Through a sample-barcoded 5' primer and a J-beta primer mix, a second PCR was run for about 6 to 11 cycles. TCRdb fed the 5' RACE reads into MiXCR, producing one record per CDR3 protein. The table includes roughly 700,000 distinct CDR3 sequences, around 25% detected once. These records were also assigned to another study, of T cells of mothers and their children.

The sample comprised blood. Every receptor here comes from a boy aged 5-17 years in good health.

The chain recombines TRBV29-1 with TRBJ2-1, with TRBD2 as a possible D gene (5 bases). The length of the CDR3 is 14 residues. The V gene lost 8 bases and the J gene lost 0 bases, with 14 bases spanning the gap. Germline lookup yields CDR1 SQVTM and CDR2 ANQGSEA. CDR3 in amino acids: CSLERVSSYNEQFF. The DNA for the CDR3 is TGCAGCCTAGAGAGGGTCAGCTCCTACAATGAGCAGTTCTTC.

As regards this clonotype: The junction departs from the called germline gene at one end, perhaps through a read error. The chain has TRBV29-1 and TRBJ1-1; D is uncertain. This CDR3 contains 11 residues. CDR1 and CDR2 (germline): SQVTM, ANQGSEA. CDR3 in DNA: TGCAGCGGTGAATCGAACACTGAAGCTTTCTTT. Translating gives CSGESNTEAFF.

In DNA, the CDR3 is TGTGCCAGCACAGAGACTAGCGCCTCTGGGGCCAACGTCCTGACTTTC. Its translation: CASTETSASGANVLTF. The chain couples TRBV6-6 to TRBJ2-6; 8 positions agree with TRBD2. V lost 7 bases and J lost 0; bases outside the gene matches: 5. CDR1 is MNHNY and CDR2 is SVGAGI in the germline V gene (reference sequence). The CDR3 loop spans 16 amino acids.

The table lists this clonotype with a few counts. V usage is TRBV4-3 and J usage is TRBJ1-4, with 9 positions matching TRBD1. Germline assignment: CDR1 LGHNA and CDR2 YSLEER. V gave up 0 bases and J gave up 8 bases; unmatched junction bases: 10. The CDR3 has 17 residues. The DNA of the CDR3 is TGCGCCAGCAGCCAAGATGTGGTGGCCGGGACAGGGGAAAAACTGTTTTTT. Residues: CASSQDVVAGTGEKLFF.

The rearrangement links TRBV25-1 to TRBJ1-4, with 8 positions matching TRBD1. This CDR3 has 13 amino acids. Looked up from germline, CDR1 is MGHDK and CDR2 is SYGVNS. V lost 3 bases to trimming and J lost 6 bases; unmatched junction nucleotides: 0. The CDR3 coding sequence is TGTGCCAGCAGTGACAGGGGGCATGAAAAACTGTTTTTT. Amino acid sequence: CASSDRGHEKLFF.

This clonotype was seen only a few times. The chain's CDR3 is CSAAIRDSQETQYF. CDR3 DNA: TGCAGTGCTGCGATAAGGGACTCCCAAGAGACCCAGTACTTC. This chain connects TRBV20-1 to TRBJ2-5; D possibly corresponds to TRBD2 (6 bases). Trimming left V 5 bases short and J 1 base short, with 14 bases between. The CDR3 length is 14 residues. Germline loops: CDR1 DFQATT, CDR2 SNEGSKA (reference sequence).

This clonotype was detected only a few times. The CDR3 DNA sequence: TGTGCCAGCAGCCCGGAGGGGACAACTAATGAAAAACTGTTTTTT. This sequence encodes CASSPEGTTNEKLFF. This rearrangement joins TRBV7-9 to TRBJ1-4, with a tentative D call TRBD1 (5 bases). The CDR3 covers 15 residues. CDR1 and CDR2 (germline): SEHNR, FQNEAQ (reference sequence). The V gene lost 5 bases and the J gene lost 0 bases, with 10 bases spanning the gap.

The V and J genes are TRBV20-1 and TRBJ2-1, with 8 bases lining up with TRBD2. CDR3 size: 15 residues. CDR1 DFQATT and CDR2 SNEGSKA come from the germline V gene (reference sequence). V dropped 2 bases and J dropped 2; count of bases not matched to a gene: 5. The DNA for the CDR3 is TGCAGTGCTAGAAGAAGCGGGAGTGCCTACAATGAGCAGTTCTTC. It yields the protein CSARRSGSAYNEQFF.

The CDR3 DNA is TGTGCCAGTAGTCCCCCAAGGAGAAGAGAGACCCAGTACTTC. This encodes CASSPPRRRETQYF. The gene calls are TRBV19 and TRBJ2-5; D remains ambiguous. Germline-derived CDR1 and CDR2 are LNHDA and SQIVND (reference sequence). The CDR3 loop spans 14 amino acids. Trimming removed 5 bases from V and 4 bases from J, with 14 bases in between.

About this clonotype: The CDR3 does not close with the conserved phenylalanine or tryptophan, likely indicating a read error. The chain has TRBV5-5 and TRBJ1-2; D is unresolved. With 1 base removed from V and 2 bases from J, the gap between germline ends came to 15 bases. This CDR3 has 16 amino acids. The germline V gene encodes CDR1 SGHKS and CDR2 YYEKEE (reference sequence). The CDR3 protein is CASSLFIGKTNYGYTL. CDR3 in DNA: TGTGCCAGCAGCTTGTTCATTGGGAAGACCAACTATGGCTACACCCTC.

The CDR3 DNA follows: TGTGCCAGCAGTTTGAGGGCAGGGGGGGAGACCCAGTACTTC. Its protein is CASSLRAGGETQYF. V gene TRBV12-3 or TRBV12-4 combines with J gene TRBJ2-1; D possibly corresponds to TRBD1 (7 bases). The end of the DNA is better explained by TRBJ2-5, so the J call may be wrong. The CDR3 extends over 14 amino acids.

This clonotype was counted only a few times. The rearrangement uses TRBV29-1 and TRBJ2-7; 8 bases line up with TRBD2. Trimming took 4 bases from V and 5 from J; bases not matched to a gene: 7. The CDR3 covers 13 residues. Germline V gene data show CDR1 as SQVTM and CDR2 as ANQGSEA. The CDR3 DNA is TGCAGCGTTGGGAGAGCGGGAGCTAACGAGCAGTACTTC. This codes for CSVGRAGANEQYF.

This chain connects TRBV15 to TRBJ1-4, with D perhaps TRBD1 (5 bases). V lost 4 bases and J lost 3, with 12 bases in between. Germline CDR1 is LNHNV and CDR2 is YYDKDF (reference sequence). The CDR3 is made up of 15 amino acids. This CDR3 is CATSNRLSANEKLFF. In nucleotides, the CDR3 is TGTGCCACCAGCAACAGGCTTTCGGCTAATGAAAAACTGTTTTTT.

The chain couples TRBV20-1 to TRBJ2-7; the D gene could be TRBD1 or TRBD2 (5 bases each). V was trimmed by 5 bases and J by 2 bases, leaving 13 bases between them. Germline CDR1 reads DFQATT; CDR2 reads SNEGSKA (reference sequence). The CDR3 runs 13 residues. The CDR3, as DNA: TGCAGTGCTTTCCGGGACGAAACCTACGAGCAGTACTTC. Translating it yields CSAFRDETYEQYF.

This chain links TRBV7-9 with TRBJ1-6; unclear D gene. Deletions cut 5 bases from V and 8 bases from J, with 13 bases between. CDR1 and CDR2 from the germline V gene are SEHNR and FQNEAQ (reference sequence). The CDR3 length is 14 residues. CDR3 DNA: TGTGCCAGCAGCCCGACCCTCGGGTATTCACCCCTCCACTTT. Protein product: CASSPTLGYSPLHF. The entire variable domain, with the rest obtained from reference TRBV7-9 and TRBJ1-6, is as follows: DTGVSQNPRHKITKRGQNVTFRCDPISEHNRLYWYRQTLGQGPEFLTYFQNEAQLEKSRLLSDRFSAERPKGSFSTLEIQRTEQGDSAMYLCASSPTLGYSPLHFGNGTRLTVT.

CDR3 coding DNA: TGCGCCAGCAGCTTGGGGGCAGGGGGCAATCAGCCCCAGTATTTT. It yields the protein CASSLGAGGNQPQYF. The chain combines TRBV5-1 with TRBJ1-5; 8 bases agree with TRBD1. The J call may be in error: the DNA end matches TRBJ2-3 better. The CDR3 consists of 15 residues. Looked up from germline, CDR1 is SGHRS and CDR2 is YFSETQ.

This chain links TRBV6-5 with TRBJ2-5; D is uncertain. Germline V gene sequence: CDR1 MNHEY, CDR2 SVGAGI. The length of the CDR3 is 12 residues. V shed 2 bases and J shed 5 bases, with 6 bases lying between them. The CDR3 region is CASSYDRETQYF. The CDR3 DNA is TGTGCCAGCAGTTACGATCGGGAGACCCAGTACTTC.

This clonotype showed up just a few times. The chain links TRBV18 to TRBJ2-5; TRBD1 matches at 7 bases. TRBJ2-7 matches the DNA end more closely, so the J call is doubtful. Germline V lookup: CDR1 KGHSH, CDR2 LQKENI. This CDR3 has 15 amino acids. The CDR3 sequence: CASSPVQGVSYEQYF. CDR3 DNA: TGTGCCAGCTCACCCGTGCAGGGGGTCTCCTACGAGCAGTACTTC.

This clonotype has more than one count but fewer than ten. V gene TRBV9 combines with J gene TRBJ2-5, with D perhaps TRBD1 (6 bases). CDR1 SGDLS and CDR2 YYNGEE come from the germline V gene. The CDR3 is made up of 15 amino acids. Trimming took 4 bases from V and 0 from J, leaving 13 bases between them. The CDR3 region is CASSPWDNYQETQYF. CDR3 coding DNA: TGTGCCAGCAGCCCTTGGGACAACTACCAAGAGACCCAGTACTTC.

This clonotype was seen only a few times. The V call is TRBV29-1, the J call TRBJ2-7, with D unresolved. CDR3 length equals 13 residues. Germline V gene data show CDR1 as SQVTM and CDR2 as ANQGSEA. V gave up 4 bases and J gave up 0 bases, with 10 bases separating them. The CDR3 nucleotides read TGCAGCGTTGGTGGATTGAGCTCCTACGAGCAGTACTTC. This translates into CSVGGLSSYEQYF.

The CDR3 DNA is TGTGCCAGCAGCCAAGATCTCGGGGGGCAGTCCTACGAGCAGTACTTC. As protein: CASSQDLGGQSYEQYF. V is TRBV4-2 and J is TRBJ2-7; TRBD2 might be the D (7 bases). Germline-derived CDR1 and CDR2 are LGHNA and YNFKEQ. Trimming left V 0 bases short and J 1 base short, with 13 bases between. This CDR3 has 16 amino acids.

This clonotype was picked up a small number of times. This chain joins TRBV9 and TRBJ1-4; D call uncertain. The V end was cut by 4 bases, the J end by 5 bases, with 12 bases between. Germline-derived CDR1 and CDR2 are SGDLS and YYNGEE. The CDR3 loop spans 14 amino acids. The DNA for the CDR3 is TGTGCCAGCAGCTCGTCGGGGTGGAATGAAAAACTGTTTTTT. Translating it yields CASSSSGWNEKLFF.

As regards this clonotype: This may be a read error, as it is one base from a much larger clone. The CDR3 loop is CASSRRPSGRYNEQFF. CDR3 coding DNA: TGTGCCAGCAGCCGTCGGCCTAGCGGGAGATACAATGAGCAGTTCTTC. The chain uses TRBV7-2 and TRBJ2-5, with 10 bases identical to TRBD2. The J call may not be correct, given that the DNA end is closer to TRBJ2-1. This CDR3 has 16 residues. Per the germline V gene, CDR1 is SGHTA and CDR2 is FQGNSA.

The rearrangement links TRBV20-1 to TRBJ2-3, with 8 bases matching TRBD1. Unmatched junction bases numbered 18, after V lost 5 bases and J lost 5 bases. CDR3 length: 17 amino acids. Germline CDR1 and CDR2: DFQATT and SNEGSKA (reference sequence). The CDR3 spells CSAGPPVTGGEVDTQYF. Written as DNA, the CDR3 is TGCAGTGCTGGCCCTCCCGTAACAGGGGGTGAAGTAGATACGCAGTATTTT.

The chain is built from TRBV28 and TRBJ2-3; 7 bases line up with TRBD1. The V gene end was trimmed by 5 bases and the J gene end by 2 bases; junction bases not matched to a gene: 4. This CDR3 comprises 14 residues. The germline CDR1 and CDR2 sequences are MDHEN and SYDVKM. CDR3 loop: CASSPGQPTDTQYF. CDR3 DNA sequence: TGTGCCAGCAGTCCGGGACAGCCCACAGATACGCAGTATTTT.

This clonotype was seen only a few times. This chain uses TRBV20-1 with TRBJ2-5; TRBD2 aligns across 8 bases. With V trimmed by 5 bases and J by 1 base, 6 bases remained unmatched. The CDR3 has 14 amino acids. Germline V CDR1 and CDR2: DFQATT, SNEGSKA (reference sequence). CDR3 nucleotides: TGCAGTGCTCTCCGGGGGGGGGTCCAAGAGACCCAGTACTTC. Its protein product is CSALRGGVQETQYF.

The chain couples TRBV5-1 to TRBJ2-5; no clear D. With 4 bases removed from V and 5 bases from J, the gap between germline ends came to 12 bases. The length of the CDR3 is 13 residues. The germline gives CDR1 SGHRS, CDR2 YFSETQ. The CDR3: CASSVTVRETQYF. For the CDR3, the DNA is TGCGCCAGCAGCGTGACCGTGAGGGAGACCCAGTACTTC.

In this sample, this clonotype turned up a few times. The J gene is TRBJ2-5, the V gene TRBV6-5, with D tentatively TRBD2 (5 bases). The CDR3 consists of 15 residues. V was clipped by 5 bases and J by 5 bases, with 18 bases between them. Germline CDR1 and CDR2: MNHEY and SVGAGI. The CDR3, as DNA: TGTGCCAGCAGTCGAACCGGGAAGTTATTGGAGACCCAGTACTTC. Residues: CASSRTGKLLETQYF.